A single sample is the source of the 29 T cell receptor beta chains below, sequenced in a study of T-cell reconstitution after alpha-beta-depleted transplantation in children. Study-wide results and limits: T-cell counts and diversity at one year following transplant were attributed mainly to newly produced T cells.

No antigen has been assigned to these receptors. For TCRbeta, the library was prepared with unique molecular identifiers. TCRdb independently ran MiXCR on the PCR reads; one entry per CDR3 protein. The sample records 250,000 to 300,000 distinct CDR3 sequences, roughly 7.8% being singletons. Sequenced material: peripheral blood, taken 360 days after TCRalphabeta/CD19-depleted stem cell transplant. These receptors were obtained from a female patient aged 2 to 10 who had a stem cell transplant for Fanconi anemia, so the T cells may come from the graft donor.

This clonotype has a handful of counts. V usage is TRBV4-3 and J usage is TRBJ2-7; D might be TRBD1 or TRBD2, each matching 5 bases. V lost 0 bases, J lost 3 bases, and 12 bases lay in between. Germline values: CDR1 LGHNA, CDR2 YSLEER. The CDR3 loop spans 15 amino acids. The CDR3 DNA follows: TGCGCCAGCAGCCAAGATCGGGGCCGATTCTACGAGCAGTACTTC. Encoded protein: CASSQDRGRFYEQYF.

The sample holds many counts of this clonotype. V gene TRBV28 combines with J gene TRBJ2-5, with 9 positions matching TRBD1. Germline V CDR1 and CDR2: MDHEN, SYDVKM. V gave up 10 bases and J gave up 5 bases; unmatched junction bases: 11. This CDR3 comprises 14 residues. The CDR3 is CATSRDRDVETQYF. CDR3 DNA sequence: TGTGCCACTAGCAGGGACAGGGATGTTGAGACCCAGTACTTC. The full variable domain, completed using reference TRBV28 and TRBJ2-5, is DVKVTQSSRYLVKRTGEKVFLECVQDMDHENMFWYRQDPGLGLRLIYFSYDVKMKEKGDIPEGYSVSREKKERFSLILESASTNQTSMYLCATSRDRDVETQYFGPGTRLLVL.

This clonotype was found many times. This sequence joins TRBV29-1 and TRBJ2-5; 9 bases are a match to TRBD1. Trimming removed 7 bases from V and 0 bases from J; junction bases left unmatched: 15. The CDR3 contains 17 residues. Germline values: CDR1 SQVTM, CDR2 ANQGSEA. This CDR3 is CSAYHLDRGSYQETQYF. The CDR3 nucleotides are TGCAGCGCATACCACTTGGACAGGGGATCGTACCAAGAGACCCAGTACTTC.

This clonotype has just a few counts. The rearrangement uses TRBV7-9 and TRBJ1-2; D unclear. CDR3 length equals 15 residues. Looked up from germline, CDR1 is SEHNR and CDR2 is FQNEAQ (reference sequence). The V end lost 1 base, the J end lost 11 bases, and 20 bases lay between the germline ends. The CDR3 region has the DNA TGTGCCAGCAGCTTAGAGTCGCGCGGCACCCTTAGTTACACCTTC. Translation: CASSLESRGTLSYTF.

This clonotype occurred a few times. V and J are TRBV5-1 and TRBJ2-3, with D perhaps TRBD2 (6 bases). Trimming cost V 4 bases and J 7 bases, with 19 bases left between them. The CDR3 is 15 residues long. CDR1 and CDR2 (germline): SGHRS, YFSETQ. Here the CDR3 reads CASSKEGTVLNTQYF. In DNA, the CDR3 is TGCGCCAGCAGCAAGGAAGGGACTGTCTTAAATACGCAGTATTTT.

V usage is TRBV6-2 or TRBV6-3 and J usage is TRBJ2-3; D unresolved. The V end was cut by 2 bases, the J end by 6 bases, with 9 bases between. The germline V gene has CDR1 MNHEY and CDR2 SVGEGT. The CDR3 is 13 residues long. DNA of the CDR3: TGTGCCAGCAGTTACACCCCCAGGGATACGCAGTATTTT. This sequence encodes CASSYTPRDTQYF.

This clonotype was seen once. Being one base from a much bigger clone, this may be a read error. J is TRBJ2-3 and V is TRBV7-2, with TRBD1 matching over 10 bases. The CDR3 spans 15 residues. Germline CDR1 SGHTA, CDR2 FQGNSA. In nucleotides, the CDR3 is TGTGCCAGCAGCTTCGACAGGGGGCGGACAGATACGAAGTATTTT. Residues: CASSFDRGRTDTKYF. The full variable domain, its missing parts supplied by reference TRBV7-2 and TRBJ2-3, is GAGVSQSPSNKVTEKGKDVELRCDPISGHTALYWYRQSLGQGLEFLIYFQGNSAPDKSGLPSDRFSAERTGGSVSTLTIQRTQQEDSAVYLCASSFDRGRTDTKYFGPGTRLTVL.

This clonotype was counted at least ten times. J is TRBJ2-4 and V is TRBV7-2; D perhaps matches TRBD1 (6 bases). The CDR3 extends over 16 amino acids. The germline V and J ends were trimmed by 3 bases and 7 bases, with 19 bases remaining between them. Germline CDR1 SGHTA, CDR2 FQGNSA. DNA for the CDR3: TGTGCCAGCAGCTTGGGCGAGGGACAAGACTATAACATTCAGTACTTC. This sequence encodes CASSLGEGQDYNIQYF.

The chain links TRBV4-2 to TRBJ2-1; TRBD1 aligns across 7 bases. Germline CDR1 LGHNA, CDR2 YNFKEQ. This CDR3 has 16 residues. V was pared by 0 bases and J by 4 bases, with 6 bases of the junction left unmatched. DNA for the CDR3: TGTGCCAGCAGCCAAGAAGGGACAGCCCTTTACAATGAGCAGTTCTTC. Translation gives CASSQEGTALYNEQFF.

This clonotype was picked up many times. The chain uses TRBV12-3 or TRBV12-4 and TRBJ2-1; D possibly matches TRBD1 or TRBD2 (5 bases each). The CDR3 runs 15 residues. V shed 5 bases and J shed 7 bases, with 18 bases lying between them. The CDR3 DNA reads as TGTGCCAGCAGTCCCCTACTTGTGGGGGAAAATGAGCAGTTCTTC. Protein: CASSPLLVGENEQFF.

This clonotype appeared a few times. The rearrangement joins TRBV6-2 or TRBV6-3 to TRBJ1-5; perhaps TRBD1 as D (5 bases). Trimming pared 2 bases from V and 3 bases from J, leaving 11 bases between. There are 15 residues in the CDR3. Germline V CDR1 and CDR2: MNHEY, SVGEGT. The CDR3, as DNA: TGTGCCAGCAGTTACGTGCGGGGCTACAATCAGCCCCAGCATTTT. It codes for CASSYVRGYNQPQHF.

This clonotype showed up many times. This chain connects TRBV12-3 or TRBV12-4 to TRBJ1-2; D perhaps matches TRBD1 (5 bases). V lost 5 bases, J lost 0 bases, and 10 bases lay in between. The CDR3 sequence is 14 residues long. The CDR3: CASSARTPNYGYTF. The CDR3 DNA reads TGTGCCAGCAGTGCGAGGACACCTAACTATGGCTACACCTTC.

Many counts were recorded for this clonotype. V usage is TRBV6-2 or TRBV6-3 and J usage is TRBJ2-7, with D perhaps given as TRBD1 or TRBD2 (5 bases each). Per the germline V gene, CDR1 is MNHEY and CDR2 is SVGEGT. This CDR3 spans 14 amino acids. Trimming removed 2 bases at V and 4 bases at J, with 12 bases between. CDR3 in DNA: TGTGCCAGCAGTTACGGGACGGGTCATTACGAGCAGTACGTC. It is translated as CASSYGTGHYEQYV.

The table lists this clonotype with a few counts. This rearrangement joins TRBV10-3 to TRBJ2-3; the D is unclear. Germline values: CDR1 ENHRY, CDR2 SYGVKD. The CDR3 totals 14 residues. The V gene lost 5 bases and the J gene lost 1 base, with 10 bases spanning the gap. CDR3 in DNA: TGTGCCATCAGTCCTGCCCGTCGCACAGATACGCAGTATTTT. Translating gives CAISPARRTDTQYF.

V and J are TRBV3-1 and TRBJ2-3, with D perhaps matching TRBD2 (6 bases). This CDR3 is built from 15 residues. Germline lookup yields CDR1 LGHDT and CDR2 YNNKEL (reference sequence). Trimming removed 3 bases from V and 2 bases from J, with 12 bases in between. The chain's CDR3 is CASSQRGEFTDTQYF. The CDR3 DNA reads as TGTGCCAGCAGCCAGCGGGGAGAATTCACAGATACGCAGTATTTT.

This clonotype was counted many times. DNA of the CDR3: TGCGCCAGCAGCCAACCTAGAGGGCACACTGAAGCTTTCTTT. This encodes CASSQPRGHTEAFF. This chain uses TRBV4-3 with TRBJ1-1; no firm D call. Looked up from germline, CDR1 is LGHNA and CDR2 is YSLEER. The ends were cut back, 2 bases at V and 3 bases at J, with 10 bases in the middle. CDR3 length: 14 residues.

This clonotype has just a few counts. The chain joins TRBV7-9 to TRBJ1-3; D uncertain. V was clipped by 4 bases and J by 0 bases, with 13 bases between them. Germline V lookup: CDR1 SEHNR, CDR2 FQNEAQ (reference sequence). The CDR3 loop spans 16 amino acids. The CDR3 DNA sequence: TGTGCCAGCAGCTCGACCGTTCTTCTCTCTGGAAACACCATATATTTT. Translation: CASSSTVLLSGNTIYF.

This clonotype has only a few counts. The chain carries TRBV5-1 and TRBJ2-4; D not certain. CDR3 length: 17 amino acids. The germline V and J ends were trimmed by 4 bases and 2 bases, with 19 bases remaining between them. Per germline, CDR1 SGHRS and CDR2 YFSETQ. The DNA for the CDR3 is TGCGCCAGCAGCCTGGACCGACGGCAGTCCCCCAAAAACATTCAGTACTTC. Amino acid sequence: CASSLDRRQSPKNIQYF. The full variable domain, its missing parts supplied by reference TRBV5-1 and TRBJ2-4, is KAGVTQTPRYLIKTRGQQVTLSCSPISGHRSVSWYQQTPGQGLQFLFEYFSETQRNKGNFPGRFSGRQFSNSRSEMNVSTLELGDSALYLCASSLDRRQSPKNIQYFGAGTRLSVL.

This clonotype was detected many times. The gene calls are TRBV20-1 and TRBJ2-2; TRBD2 agrees at 11 bases. CDR1 is DFQATT, CDR2 SNEGSKA, per germline (reference sequence). The CDR3 sequence is 17 residues long. V shed 2 bases and J 0 bases; nucleotides not matched to a gene: 5. The CDR3: CSARKTSGEANTGELFF. DNA of the CDR3: TGCAGTGCTAGAAAGACTAGCGGGGAAGCGAACACCGGGGAGCTGTTTTTT.

This clonotype was counted ten times or more. The chain recombines TRBV13 with TRBJ1-1; no clear D gene. The V end lost 7 bases, the J end lost 0 bases, and 9 bases lay between the germline ends. The CDR3 loop spans 13 amino acids. In germline, CDR1 is PRHDT, CDR2 FYEKMQ (reference sequence). CDR3 loop: CASTPTMNTEAFF. CDR3 in DNA: TGTGCCAGCACCCCCACGATGAACACTGAAGCTTTCTTT.

This clonotype appeared many times. The chain combines TRBV29-1 with TRBJ2-4; D is undetermined. The CDR3 is made up of 12 amino acids. The germline V gene encodes CDR1 SQVTM and CDR2 ANQGSEA. V was clipped by 7 bases and J by 0 bases, with 7 bases between them. In nucleotides, the CDR3 is TGCAGCGCAGAATTAGCCAAAAACATTCAGTACTTC. It translates to CSAELAKNIQYF.

Worth noting for this clonotype: One end of the junction does not line up with germline, which may come from a read error. CDR3: CASSYRKGVEQYF. In nucleotides, the CDR3 is TGTGCTAGCAGTTACAGGAAGGGCGTGGAGCAGTACTTC. The chain is built from TRBV7-7 and TRBJ2-7, with D possibly being TRBD1 (5 bases). Germline CDR1 is SSHAT and CDR2 is FNYEAQ (reference sequence). The CDR3 loop spans 13 amino acids.

Concerning this clonotype: Compared with germline, one end of the junction differs, possibly owing to a read error. The chain is built from TRBV3-1 and TRBJ1-6; D gene uncertain. CDR3 length: 15 amino acids. Germline CDR1 LGHDT, CDR2 YNNKEL (reference sequence). This chain's CDR3 is CASCQDGRRSSPLHF. CDR3 coding DNA: TGTGCCAGCTGCCAAGATGGGCGGCGGAGTTCACCCCTCCACTTT.

J is TRBJ1-1 and V is TRBV2; tentative D call: TRBD1 (6 bases). Germline-derived CDR1 and CDR2 are SNHLY and FYNNEI. The V and J ends lost 7 bases and 2 bases respectively, with 17 bases between them. This CDR3 has 15 residues. The CDR3 sequence: CASNIIRTANTEAFF. CDR3 bases: TGTGCCAGCAATATTATTAGGACAGCCAACACTGAAGCTTTCTTT. Combining the CDR3 with reference TRBV2 and TRBJ1-1 gives the whole variable domain EPEVTQTPSHQVTQMGQEVILRCVPISNHLYFYWYRQILGQKVEFLVSFYNNEISEKSEIFDDQFSVERPDGSNFTLKIRSTKLEDSAMYFCASNIIRTANTEAFFGQGTRLTVV.

The chain combines TRBV28 with TRBJ2-3, with 10 bases lining up with TRBD2. This CDR3 comprises 15 residues. J gave up 4 bases and V 6 bases, and 7 bases lay outside the gene matches. Germline loops: CDR1 MDHEN, CDR2 SYDVKM. This chain's CDR3 is CASSRNLAGADTQYF. Here the CDR3 DNA reads TGTGCCAGCAGCCGGAACCTAGCGGGAGCAGATACGCAGTATTTT.

This clonotype has ten or more counts. The chain has TRBV10-1 and TRBJ1-1; no definite D call. The CDR3 has 14 amino acids. Trimming cost V 4 bases and J 0 bases, with 9 bases left between them. Germline V gives CDR1 WNHNN, CDR2 SYGVQD (reference sequence). CDR3 coding DNA: TGCGCCAGCAGTGCAGGATTCATGAACACTGAAGCTTTCTTT. Protein: CASSAGFMNTEAFF.

This clonotype was recorded a few times. This chain connects TRBV7-2 to TRBJ2-3, with 8 positions matching TRBD2. This CDR3 contains 14 residues. In germline, CDR1 is SGHTA, CDR2 FQGNSA. Germline trimming cut 2 bases from V and 11 bases from J; bases unmatched to any gene: 9. CDR3 sequence reads: CASSLLWRGEMQYF. The CDR3 DNA reads as TGTGCCAGCAGCTTACTTTGGCGGGGGGAAATGCAGTATTTT.

In this sample, this clonotype turned up many times. The genes are TRBV6-5 and TRBJ2-7; D may match TRBD1 or TRBD2 (5 bases each). Trimming shortened V by 2 bases and J by 3 bases, and 8 bases separated the two germline ends. Germline CDR1 MNHEY, CDR2 SVGAGI. This CDR3 has 13 amino acids. The CDR3, as DNA: TGTGCCAGCAGTTACCGGGACGGCTACGAGCAGTACTTC. Translation: CASSYRDGYEQYF.

There are a few counts of this clonotype. This chain uses TRBV12-5 with TRBJ1-4; D call uncertain. The germline V and J ends were trimmed by 5 bases and 14 bases, with 6 bases remaining between them. This CDR3 contains 9 residues. Germline CDR1 and CDR2: LGHNT and FRNRAP. Written as DNA, the CDR3 is TGTGCTAGTGGTCCCCCCCTGTTTTTT. Its translation is CASGPPLFF.